This T cell receptor (beta chain) was captured by sequencing in a study of monozygotic twins with inflammatory bowel disease. Study-wide points: IBD patients had lower TCRbeta diversity (inverse Simpson) than healthy co-twins.

To note about this clonotype: Antigen specificity is unknown.

UMIs bearing a 6-nucleotide sample barcode were added through template switching. Each CDR3 protein gets one entry in TCRdb, which reprocessed the 5' RACE reads and gives no DNA. Reported are a few hundred thousand distinct CDR3 sequences; the ten largest clones contain 2.6%. What was sequenced was blood. This sequence was found in a human donor with ulcerative colitis or Crohn's disease, or a healthy co-twin of an affected twin (not recorded which).

This chain's CDR3 is CASSSGISSGTEAFF. This chain links TRBV5-1 with TRBJ1-1; without DNA, the TCRdb call of TRBD1 cannot be checked. Germline V gene sequence: CDR1 SGHRS, CDR2 YFSETQ. This CDR3 is 15 amino acids long.